A single sample is the source of the 25 T cell receptor beta chains below, sequenced in a study of T cells after yellow fever vaccination. One entry per CDR3 protein results from TCRdb running MiXCR on the 5' RACE reads. The table records about 510,000 distinct CDR3 sequences, 21% of them present only once. The sample was PBMCs, taken 21 days after the first yellow fever vaccination. All receptors come from a man aged 18 to 30 who received the YFV17D yellow fever vaccine.

This clonotype was seen a few times. The genes are TRBV7-2 and TRBJ2-1, with 8 bases fitting TRBD2. The CDR3 is made up of 16 amino acids. The ends lost 4 bases at V and 5 bases at J; junction bases unmatched: 10. Germline V lookup: CDR1 SGHTA, CDR2 FQGNSA. CDR3 loop: CASSWWGGRGDNEQFF. The CDR3, as DNA: TGTGCCAGCAGCTGGTGGGGTGGGCGGGGGGACAATGAGCAGTTCTTC.

The chain links TRBV9 to TRBJ1-2, with 9 bases aligning to TRBD1. The CDR3 runs 15 residues. The J segment lost 8 bases and the V segment lost 0 bases, leaving 8 bases of the junction unmatched. Germline CDR1 reads SGDLS; CDR2 reads YYNGEE. CDR3 in amino acids: CASSVAGTGNAGYTF. CDR3 DNA: TGTGCCAGCAGCGTAGCTGGGACAGGGAATGCAGGCTACACCTTC. Based on the CDR3 plus reference TRBV9 and TRBJ1-2, the full variable domain is DSGVTQTPKHLITATGQRVTLRCSPRSGDLSVYWYQQSLDQGLQFLIQYYNGEERAKGNILERFSAQQFPDLHSELNLSSLELGDSALYFCASSVAGTGNAGYTFGSGTRLTVV.

V usage is TRBV15 and J usage is TRBJ2-3; D not resolved. V lost 2 bases and J lost 2, with 14 bases in between. CDR1 LNHNV and CDR2 YYDKDF come from the germline V gene (reference sequence). This CDR3 has 16 amino acids. DNA of the CDR3: TGTGCCACCAGCAGACGGCCCGAGAACCCCACAGATACGCAGTATTTT. It translates to CATSRRPENPTDTQYF.

This clonotype appeared a few times. The V and J genes are TRBV7-2 and TRBJ1-4, with D possibly being TRBD1 (6 bases). CDR3 length equals 15 residues. The germline gives CDR1 SGHTA, CDR2 FQGNSA. Trimming shortened V by 6 bases and J by 0 bases, and 11 bases separated the two germline ends. The CDR3 sequence: CASRKGGPTNEKLFF. The CDR3, as DNA: TGTGCCAGCAGAAAAGGGGGTCCAACTAATGAAAAACTGTTTTTT.

This clonotype was counted only a few times. The V call is TRBV28, the J call TRBJ1-1; D not resolved. The CDR3 has 11 amino acids. Germline V gene data show CDR1 as MDHEN and CDR2 as SYDVKM. V gave up 4 bases and J gave up 6 bases, with 6 bases separating them. The chain's CDR3 is CASSSPAEAFF. CDR3 sequence (DNA): TGTGCCAGCAGTTCGCCGGCTGAAGCTTTCTTT. The complete variable domain, with remaining parts taken from reference TRBV28 and TRBJ1-1, reads DVKVTQSSRYLVKRTGEKVFLECVQDMDHENMFWYRQDPGLGLRLIYFSYDVKMKEKGDIPEGYSVSREKKERFSLILESASTNQTSMYLCASSSPAEAFFGQGTRLTVV.

The chain carries TRBV12-3 or TRBV12-4 and TRBJ2-2, with a tentative D call TRBD2 (6 bases). The CDR3 is 14 residues long. Trimming stripped 7 bases from V and 7 bases from J, with 16 bases between. The CDR3 nucleotides are TGTGCCAGCATTCTGGACGGGGGAGACGGGGAGCTGTTTTTT. Translated: CASILDGGDGELFF.

The V and J genes are TRBV10-1 and TRBJ2-2; D may correspond to TRBD1 or TRBD2 (6 bases each). V lost 6 bases, J lost 1 base, and 18 bases lay in between. Germline V gene data show CDR1 as WNHNN and CDR2 as SYGVQD (reference sequence). This CDR3 is 17 amino acids long. For the CDR3, the DNA is TGCGCCAGCAGCGAGGCGGGGTTGGGACAGAACACCGGGGAGCTGTTTTTT. It specifies CASSEAGLGQNTGELFF.

This clonotype was counted only a few times. The V gene is TRBV6-6, the J gene TRBJ2-7; maybe TRBD2 (6 bases). Trimming left V 1 base short and J 6 bases short, with 10 bases between. Germline loops: CDR1 MNHNY, CDR2 SVGAGI (reference sequence). The CDR3 spans 13 residues. CDR3 DNA sequence: TGTGCCAGCAGTTACTTATTCGGGGGCGAGCAGTACTTC. It yields the protein CASSYLFGGEQYF.

The V and J genes are TRBV27 and TRBJ1-1, with D possibly TRBD1 on 6 matching bases. The ends were cut back, 5 bases at V and 4 bases at J, with 14 bases in the middle. Germline CDR1 reads MNHEY; CDR2 reads SMNVEV (reference sequence). The CDR3 loop spans 14 amino acids. As DNA, the CDR3 is TGTGCCAGCAGTAAACAGGGATTGGGCACTGAAGCTTTCTTT. This translates into CASSKQGLGTEAFF.

Only a few counts were recorded for this clonotype. This sequence joins TRBV5-1 and TRBJ1-5; D call uncertain. V was clipped by 4 bases and J by 0 bases, with 5 bases between them. The CDR3 runs 13 residues. In germline, CDR1 is SGHRS, CDR2 YFSETQ. The CDR3 DNA reads TGCGCCAGCAGCATAGATAGCAATCAGCCCCAGCATTTT. It translates to CASSIDSNQPQHF.

This chain joins TRBV12-3 or TRBV12-4 and TRBJ1-2; D is ambiguous. V shed 6 bases and J shed 11 bases, with 19 bases lying between them. The CDR3 spans 13 residues. This CDR3 is CASSPGGLWRYTF. CDR3 nucleotides: TGTGCCAGCAGCCCGGGTGGTCTATGGAGGTACACCTTC.

The chain combines TRBV12-3 or TRBV12-4 with TRBJ1-6, with 9 bases lining up with TRBD1. The CDR3 runs to 15 residues. Trimming removed 4 bases from V and 10 bases from J; junction bases left unmatched: 8. The CDR3 DNA sequence: TGTGCCAGCAGTTCCCCGGACAGGGGAGTATCACCCCTCCACTTT. This translates into CASSSPDRGVSPLHF.

The chain has TRBV6-1 and TRBJ2-1; 7 bases align to TRBD2. Losses at the gene ends were 10 bases for V and 0 bases for J; bases not matched to a gene: 6. Germline lookup yields CDR1 MNHNS and CDR2 SASEGT. The CDR3 loop spans 14 amino acids. CDR3 protein: CAIGEGSSYNEQFF. The CDR3, as DNA: TGTGCCATCGGGGAGGGGAGCTCCTACAATGAGCAGTTCTTC.

This chain links TRBV4-3 with TRBJ2-5, with D unresolved. Trimming removed 0 bases at V and 4 bases at J, with 12 bases between. CDR1 and CDR2 (germline): LGHNA, YSLEER. This CDR3 region has 15 residues. In DNA form, the CDR3 reads TGCGCCAGCAGCCAAGATGTACCGGGCGGAGAGACCCAGTACTTC. Its translation: CASSQDVPGGETQYF.

This rearrangement joins TRBV10-3 to TRBJ2-3; tentatively, D is TRBD1 or TRBD2 (6 bases each). The CDR3 has 18 residues. V lost 0 bases and J lost 4, with 20 bases in between. Germline values: CDR1 ENHRY, CDR2 SYGVKD. CDR3 coding DNA: TGTGCCATCAGTGAGTCAGTCTTGAGAGGGGGGAGCGCAGATACGCAGTATTTT. Translated, it gives CAISESVLRGGSADTQYF.

This chain uses TRBV7-9 with TRBJ2-5; TRBD1 matches at 10 bases. V was pared by 5 bases and J by 4 bases, with 10 bases of the junction left unmatched. The CDR3 has 16 amino acids. From germline, CDR1 is SEHNR and CDR2 FQNEAQ (reference sequence). CDR3 in DNA: TGTGCCAGCAGCCCAACGACAGGGGGCAACGGAGAGACCCAGTACTTC. Amino acids: CASSPTTGGNGETQYF.

This chain joins TRBV6-2 or TRBV6-3 and TRBJ2-3, with a possible D match to TRBD1 (6 bases). CDR3 size: 13 residues. Deletions cut 7 bases from V and 0 bases from J, with 8 bases between. The V gene's germline CDR1 is MNHEY and CDR2 SVGEGT. This CDR3 reads CASTGASTDTQYF. As DNA, the CDR3 is TGTGCCAGCACAGGGGCGAGCACAGATACGCAGTATTTT.

Only a few counts were recorded for this clonotype. The rearrangement joins TRBV5-1 to TRBJ1-3; D perhaps matches TRBD1 (5 bases). V shed 0 bases and J shed 3 bases, with 16 bases lying between them. CDR1 is SGHRS, CDR2 YFSETQ, per germline. The CDR3 runs 17 residues. Written as DNA, the CDR3 is TGCGCCAGCAGCTTGGAATGGACAATCGGAGGTGGAAACACCATATATTTT. It codes for CASSLEWTIGGGNTIYF. Based on the CDR3 plus reference TRBV5-1 and TRBJ1-3, the full variable domain is KAGVTQTPRYLIKTRGQQVTLSCSPISGHRSVSWYQQTPGQGLQFLFEYFSETQRNKGNFPGRFSGRQFSNSRSEMNVSTLELGDSALYLCASSLEWTIGGGNTIYFGEGSWLTVV.

This clonotype showed up just a few times. The V gene is TRBV5-6, the J gene TRBJ1-1; D call uncertain. Germline CDR1 SGHDT, CDR2 YYEEEE. The CDR3 totals 15 residues. The V gene lost 4 bases and the J gene lost 4 bases, with 17 bases spanning the gap. In nucleotides, the CDR3 is TGTGCCAGCAGCCCCGAAGGGCGCGTACGCACTGAAGCTTTCTTT. This translates into CASSPEGRVRTEAFF.

The chain has TRBV30 and TRBJ1-2; D remains ambiguous. V was trimmed by 3 bases and J by 7 bases, leaving 9 bases between them. The germline V gene encodes CDR1 GTSNPN and CDR2 SVGIG (reference sequence). The CDR3 sequence is 11 residues long. The CDR3 reads CAWSFSGGYTF. CDR3 nucleotide sequence: TGTGCCTGGAGCTTTAGCGGTGGCTACACCTTC. Supplemented by reference TRBV30 and TRBJ1-2, the full variable domain reads SQTIHQWPATLVQPVGSPLSLECTVEGTSNPNLYWYRQAAGRGLQLLFYSVGIGQISSEVPQNLSASRPQDRQFILSSKKLLLSDSGFYLCAWSFSGGYTFGSGTRLTVV.

This clonotype has more than one count but fewer than ten. CDR3 in amino acids: CASSKQGYEQYF. Here the CDR3 DNA reads TGCGCCAGCAGCAAACAGGGATACGAGCAGTACTTC. V is TRBV5-1 and J is TRBJ2-7, with D possibly matching TRBD1 (6 bases). Trimming pared 4 bases from V and 4 bases from J, leaving 9 bases between. There are 12 residues in the CDR3. Germline loops: CDR1 SGHRS, CDR2 YFSETQ. The full variable domain, its missing parts supplied by reference TRBV5-1 and TRBJ2-7, is KAGVTQTPRYLIKTRGQQVTLSCSPISGHRSVSWYQQTPGQGLQFLFEYFSETQRNKGNFPGRFSGRQFSNSRSEMNVSTLELGDSALYLCASSKQGYEQYFGPGTRLTVT.

The table lists this clonotype with a few counts. DNA of the CDR3: TGTGCCAGTAGTATAGAAGGGGGCGGACTGAGGAATGAGCAGTTCTTC. This translates into CASSIEGGGLRNEQFF. The rearrangement links TRBV19 to TRBJ2-1, with 7 nucleotides matching TRBD1. CDR3 length: 16 residues. Germline CDR1 is LNHDA and CDR2 is SQIVND (reference sequence). Trimming took 0 bases from V and 7 from J; bases not matched to a gene: 9.

This sequence joins TRBV6-2 or TRBV6-3 and TRBJ1-6; D not certain. CDR1 and CDR2 (germline): MNHEY, SVGEGT. Trimming pared 2 bases from V and 7 bases from J, leaving 6 bases between. The CDR3 contains 13 residues. The CDR3 protein is CASSYESNSPLHF. The CDR3 DNA reads as TGTGCCAGCAGTTACGAGTCAAATTCACCCCTCCACTTT.

This clonotype appeared a few times. The genes are TRBV7-2 and TRBJ1-1; D gene uncertain. This CDR3 has 12 amino acids. Germline values: CDR1 SGHTA, CDR2 FQGNSA. Trimming removed 1 base from V and 6 bases from J, with 6 bases in between. In DNA form, the CDR3 reads TGTGCCAGCAGCTTAGATGTGGCTGAAGCTTTCTTT. Translated: CASSLDVAEAFF.

This clonotype appeared a few times. This chain joins TRBV7-6 and TRBJ2-2; TRBD2 is a possible D gene (6 bases). This CDR3 has 17 amino acids. The V gene's germline CDR1 is SGHVS and CDR2 FNYEAQ. Trimming removed 4 bases from V and 0 bases from J, with 15 bases in between. Written as DNA, the CDR3 is TGTGCCAGCAGCTCCCAACCTAGCGCCGCGAACACCGGGGAGCTGTTTTTT. Translation: CASSSQPSAANTGELFF.